One T cell receptor (beta chain) is described in this entry. CDR3 length: 14 amino acids. With 7 bases removed from V and 0 bases from J, the gap between germline ends came to 13 bases. MiXCR was run by TCRdb on the RT-PCR reads, yielding one entry per CDR3 protein. The profile covers 250,000 to 350,000 distinct CDR3 sequences, with 22% appearing a single time and 10% taken by the ten largest. These data originate in a study of response to subunit inactivated influenza vaccine. The chain joins TRBV12-3 or TRBV12-4 to TRBJ2-7; weak D call: TRBD2 (5 bases). Sequenced here: PBMCs from blood, sampled about 19 months after vaccination. This receptor was taken from a man aged 50 to 69 who received an inactivated influenza vaccine. The CDR3, as DNA: TGTGCCAGCACCTTGGACGGACTCTCCTACGAGCAGTACTTC. It is translated as CASTLDGLSYEQYF.